This TCR beta chain was recovered during a study of beta chain features in type 1 diabetes. The CDR3 spans 14 residues. V lost 3 bases to trimming and J lost 5 bases, with 14 bases between them. Germline V gene lookup returns CDR1 SGHVS and CDR2 FNYEAQ. General observations from the study: HLA influence on TCRB rearrangement stayed unresolved here. Moderate yet significant TCRB CDR3 shortening was seen in Type 1 diabetes patients in all four CD4+ subsets.

This clone has just a few counts. Its antigen is currently unknown. Investigators reverse transcribed all isolated RNA, so they sequenced expressed TCRB transcripts. Sequencing used immunoSEQ multiplex PCR; TCRdb keeps in-frame clones, though not all of them. The profile shows around 650,000 clones, under 15% of them singletons. This clonotype was sampled from a man aged 30 to 45 with type 1 diabetes. Source material: naive CD4+ T cells from blood. This chain connects TRBV7-6 to TRBJ2-7, with D maybe TRBD1 (6 bases). CDR3 protein: CASSFRTEAHEQYF. CDR3 DNA sequence: TGTGCCAGCAGCTTCAGGACAGAGGCCCACGAGCAGTACTTC.